This T cell receptor (beta chain) was profiled in a study of blood T cells in healthy people across ages. Study-wide findings and caveats: Using unsorted PBMCs precluded a conclusive naive versus antigen-experienced comparison.

Sample-barcoded 5' priming and a J-beta primer mix drove a second PCR of roughly 6 to 12 cycles. MiXCR was run by TCRdb on the 5' RACE reads, yielding one entry per CDR3 protein. The sample includes more than 900,000 distinct CDR3 sequences, 25% seen only once; the top ten take about 0.72%. The CDR3 spans 16 residues. J was trimmed by 3 bases and V by 6 bases; bases with no gene match: 13. Those donating, healthy Caucasian individuals from Russia, were aged roughly 6 to 95. This clonotype was seen a single time. As yet, its antigen is unknown. This sample also appeared in a second study, on T cells of mothers and their children. From that report: All extracted RNA went into cDNA synthesis, 1.5 ug per 15 ul. In the second PCR, M1S primer introduced barcodes and 2-4 random bases.

What was sequenced was blood. The V and J genes are TRBV12-3 or TRBV12-4 and TRBJ1-2, with TRBD1 matching 7 bases. The receptor was isolated from a girl aged 2 to 10 in good health. The CDR3 region is CASSRGTEGEHYGYTF. In nucleotides, the CDR3 is TGTGCCAGCAGCCGGGGGACAGAAGGGGAGCACTATGGCTACACCTTC.